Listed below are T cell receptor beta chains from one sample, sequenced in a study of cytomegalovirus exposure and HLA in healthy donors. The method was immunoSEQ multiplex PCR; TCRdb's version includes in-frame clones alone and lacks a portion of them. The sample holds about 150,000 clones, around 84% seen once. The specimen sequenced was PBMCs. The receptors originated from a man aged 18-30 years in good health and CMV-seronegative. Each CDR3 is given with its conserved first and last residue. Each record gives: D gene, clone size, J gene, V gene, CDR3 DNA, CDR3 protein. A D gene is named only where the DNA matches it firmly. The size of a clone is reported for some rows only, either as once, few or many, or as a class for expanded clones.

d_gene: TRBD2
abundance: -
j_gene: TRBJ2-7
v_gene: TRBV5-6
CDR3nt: TGTGCCAGCAGCTTGGATCTAGCGGGAGCGACCTACGAGCAGTACTTC
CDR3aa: CASSLDLAGATYEQYF

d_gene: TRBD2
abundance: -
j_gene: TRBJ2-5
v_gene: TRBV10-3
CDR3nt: TGTGCCATCGGGGACCTAGCGGGAGGATGGGAGACCCAGTACTTC
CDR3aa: CAIGDLAGGWETQYF

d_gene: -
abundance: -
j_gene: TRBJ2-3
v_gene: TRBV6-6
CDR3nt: TGTGCCAGCAGTTACGGAACTGAGGTGCAGTATTTT
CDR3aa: CASSYGTEVQYF

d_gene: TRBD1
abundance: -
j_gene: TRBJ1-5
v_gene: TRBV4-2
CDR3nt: TGTGCCAGCAGCGGACAGGGTCTGGTTCAGCCCCAGCATTTT
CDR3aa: CASSGQGLVQPQHF

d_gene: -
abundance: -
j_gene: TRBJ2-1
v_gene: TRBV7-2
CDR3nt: TGTGCCAGCAGCCCGCGGACAGGGACGGGAGGTGAGCAGTTCTTC
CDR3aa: CASSPRTGTGGEQFF

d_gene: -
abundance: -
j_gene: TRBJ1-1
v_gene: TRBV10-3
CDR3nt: TGTGCCATCGGACCCAGGGAGGCGAACACTGAAGCTTTCTTT
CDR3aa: CAIGPREANTEAFF

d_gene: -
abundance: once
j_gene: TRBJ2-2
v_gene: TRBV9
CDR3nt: TGTGCCAGCAGCGTATCCCTGGTTGGGGGGGCCACCGGGGAGCTGTTTTTT
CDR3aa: CASSVSLVGGATGELFF

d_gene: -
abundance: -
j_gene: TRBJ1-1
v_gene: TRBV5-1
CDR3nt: TGCGCCAGCAGCTTGGGGGGCAGCAAAAACACTGAAGCTTTCTTT
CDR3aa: CASSLGGSKNTEAFF

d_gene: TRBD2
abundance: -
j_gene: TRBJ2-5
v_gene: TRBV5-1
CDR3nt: TGCGCCAGCAGCCCACTCCGGGGACTAGCGGGAGAGACCCAGTACTTC
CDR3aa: CASSPLRGLAGETQYF

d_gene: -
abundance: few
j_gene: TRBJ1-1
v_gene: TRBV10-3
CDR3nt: TGTGCCATCAGTGAGTCAGGGGTGAACACTGAAGCTTTCTTT
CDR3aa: CAISESGVNTEAFF

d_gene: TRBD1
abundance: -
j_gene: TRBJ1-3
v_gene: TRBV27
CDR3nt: TGTGCCAGCCGAAAGTCGGGACAGGTCATAACCTGGGGAAACACCATATATTTT
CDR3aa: CASRKSGQVITWGNTIYF

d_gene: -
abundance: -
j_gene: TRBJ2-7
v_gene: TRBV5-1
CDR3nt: TGCGCCAGCAGCGTTGCCTCTAGCGCTCACTACGAGCAGTACTTC
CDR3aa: CASSVASSAHYEQYF

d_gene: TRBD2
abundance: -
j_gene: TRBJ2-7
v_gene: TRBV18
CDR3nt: TGTGCCAGCTCACCGGGGAGCGGGGGCTACGAGCAGTACTTC
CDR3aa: CASSPGSGGYEQYF

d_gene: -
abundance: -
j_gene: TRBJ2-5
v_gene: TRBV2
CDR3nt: TGTGCCAGTGTTAGTACGGGGCAAGAGACCCAGTACTTC
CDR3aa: CASVSTGQETQYF

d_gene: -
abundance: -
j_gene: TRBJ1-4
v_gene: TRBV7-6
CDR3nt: TGTGCCAGCAGCTTAGGCGGGGGGTTCGGTGAAAAACTGTTTTTT
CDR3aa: CASSLGGGFGEKLFF

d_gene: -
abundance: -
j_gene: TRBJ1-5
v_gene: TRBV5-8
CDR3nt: TGTGCCAGCAGCTCCTGGGCAGACAATCAGCCCCAGCATTTT
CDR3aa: CASSSWADNQPQHF

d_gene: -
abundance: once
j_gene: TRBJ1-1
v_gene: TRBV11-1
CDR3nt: TGTGCCAGCAGGGAGGGGACGGAGAGTGGGGCTTTCTTT
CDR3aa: CASREGTESGAFF

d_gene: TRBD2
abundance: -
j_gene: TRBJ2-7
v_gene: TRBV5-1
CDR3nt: TGCGCCAGCAGAACTACTAGCGGGAGCCAGTACGAGCAGTACTTC
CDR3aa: CASRTTSGSQYEQYF

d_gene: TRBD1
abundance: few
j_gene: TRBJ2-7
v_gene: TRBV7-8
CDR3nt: TGTGCCAGCAGCCCACGGACAGGGGCCTACGAGCAGTACTTC
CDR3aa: CASSPRTGAYEQYF

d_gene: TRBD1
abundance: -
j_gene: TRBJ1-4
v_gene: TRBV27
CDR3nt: TGTGCCAGCAGTTTATACAGGGGGACTAATGAAAAACTGTTTTTT
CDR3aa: CASSLYRGTNEKLFF

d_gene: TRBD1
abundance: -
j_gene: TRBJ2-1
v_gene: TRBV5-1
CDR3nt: TGCGCCAGCAGCCCGCCCCGAGGGGGCCACAATGAGCAGTTCTTC
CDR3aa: CASSPPRGGHNEQFF

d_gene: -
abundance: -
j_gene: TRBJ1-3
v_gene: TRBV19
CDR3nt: TGTGCCAGTAGGTTTGACAGGACCTCTGGAAACACCATATATTTT
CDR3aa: CASRFDRTSGNTIYF